These T cell receptor beta chains were read from a single sample in a study of blood T cell repertoires in COVID-19. Using immunoSEQ multiplex PCR, the repertoire was profiled, and TCRdb retains in-frame clones only, with some absent. In the table there are over 200,000 clones, around 90% of which are singletons. The sequenced sample was peripheral blood. The receptors derive from a man younger than 45 with COVID-19, enrolled during active disease. CDR3s include the opening cysteine and the closing phenylalanine or tryptophan. D genes are given only for firm matches. Rows may omit the clone size; those that give it use once, few, many or a size class.

clone_size j_call v_call d_call cdr3_nt cdr3_aa
. TRBJ2-7 TRBV30 . TGTGCCTGGACGTCCGGGGGTCTCGGGGACGAGCAGTACTTC CAWTSGGLGDEQYF
. TRBJ2-7 TRBV10-3 TRBD1 TGTGCCATCAGTCGGGACAGGGAGGGATACGAGCAGTACTTC CAISRDREGYEQYF
. TRBJ2-1 TRBV11-3 TRBD2 TGTGCCAGCAGCTTGGGGGGGATAAGAGAGCAGTTCTTC CASSLGGIREQFF
. TRBJ2-7 TRBV19 . TGTGCCAGTAGTGCCGCGGGACAGTCCTACGAGCAGTACTTC CASSAAGQSYEQYF
. TRBJ2-1 TRBV12-5 . TGTGCTAGTGGTTTGGCCGGGGTAGATGGGCGCAATGAGCAGTTCTTC CASGLAGVDGRNEQFF
. TRBJ1-2 TRBV5-4 . TGTGCCAGCAGCTTGTGGGGGGGTTTGGGCTACACCTTC CASSLWGGLGYTF
. TRBJ2-1 TRBV2 TRBD1 TGTGCCAGCAGTGCTGGGCACAGGGGAGTCAATGAGCAGTTCTTC CASSAGHRGVNEQFF
. TRBJ2-6 TRBV11-3 . TGTGCCAGCAGCCCGGGGTACTCTGGGGCCAACGTCCTGACTTTC CASSPGYSGANVLTF
. TRBJ2-7 TRBV5-5 . TGTGCCAGCAGCTCAGGGATCTCCTACGAGCAGTACTTC CASSSGISYEQYF
once TRBJ1-5 TRBV5-1 . TGCGCCAGCAGCTTGGGGGACATTAGCAATCAGCCCCAGCATTTT CASSLGDISNQPQHF
. TRBJ2-7 TRBV2 TRBD2 TGTGCCAGCATCTTGCAGCGGGGGGTCTCCTACGAGCAGTACTTC CASILQRGVSYEQYF
. TRBJ2-7 TRBV7-9 TRBD1 TGTGCCAGCAGCGGTCGGGACAGAACCTACGAGCAGTACTTC CASSGRDRTYEQYF
. TRBJ2-1 TRBV4-1 TRBD2 TGCGCCAGCAGCCATTTACTAGCGGGCGTCCCGGATGAGCAGTTCTTC CASSHLLAGVPDEQFF
few TRBJ1-6 TRBV7-3 . TGTGCCAGCAGCTTAGGTCAGGCCGGGACACCCCTCCACTTT CASSLGQAGTPLHF
few TRBJ2-7 TRBV2 . TGTGCCAGCAGTCCCTCCGCGGGGCGCTCCTACGAGCAGTACTTC CASSPSAGRSYEQYF
. TRBJ1-3 TRBV7-9 . TGTGCCAGCAGCCCCCTATATTCTGGAAACACCATATATTTT CASSPLYSGNTIYF
once TRBJ1-6 TRBV5-1 TRBD1 TGCGCCAGCAGCTCGAGGACAGGGACCTATCTAAATTCACCCCTCCACTTT CASSSRTGTYLNSPLHF
. TRBJ2-3 TRBV27 TRBD2 TGTGCCAGCAGCCGTAAACTAGCGGGAACTACAGATACGCAGTATTTT CASSRKLAGTTDTQYF
. TRBJ2-7 TRBV5-1 TRBD1 TGCGCCAGCAGCTTGGATGGGACAGGACCCTACGAGCAGTACTTC CASSLDGTGPYEQYF
. TRBJ1-2 TRBV7-3 . TGTGCCAGCAGCTTAAGGGGTCAGGGCGTGTTAAAGAACTACACCTTC CASSLRGQGVLKNYTF
. TRBJ2-3 TRBV6-6 . TGTGCCAGCAGTTACGCCCAGGGATCAGATACGCAGTATTTT CASSYAQGSDTQYF
. TRBJ2-1 TRBV7-3 TRBD1 TGTGCCAGCAGCCTAGGGACAGGGGACTACAATGAGCAGTTCTTC CASSLGTGDYNEQFF
. TRBJ1-2 TRBV3-1/TRBV3-2 TRBD1 TGTGCCAGCAGCCAAACCACCGGGACAGGGGATTATGGCTACACCTTC CASSQTTGTGDYGYTF
once TRBJ1-5 TRBV28 . TGTGCCAGCAAACATGCCGGGAGGGGGGAACAGCCCCAGCATTTT CASKHAGRGEQPQHF
. TRBJ2-1 TRBV4-2 TRBD1 TGTGCCAGCAGCCAAGAATTCTATCGTCCCGGGACAGGGGCCAATGAGCAGTTCTTC CASSQEFYRPGTGANEQFF
few TRBJ1-2 TRBV27 . TGTGCCAGCAGTTTAGGGGGTCCGGGAGTCTATGGCTACACCTTC CASSLGGPGVYGYTF
once TRBJ1-1 TRBV18 . TGTGCCAGCTCACCACCGGCAGGCGCAGTGAACACTGAAGCTTTCTTT CASSPPAGAVNTEAFF
. TRBJ1-4 TRBV5-1 . TGCGCCAGCCGCTTCACAAGAGGTGAAAAACTGTTTTTT CASRFTRGEKLFF
. TRBJ1-1 TRBV5-1 TRBD1 TGCGCCAGCAGCGAAAAGGACAGGGGTTCTTCTGAAGCTTTCTTT CASSEKDRGSSEAFF
. TRBJ1-2 TRBV6-5 . TGTGCCAGCAGTTACAGCTCGACGGGGAGTAACTATGGCTACACCTTC CASSYSSTGSNYGYTF
. TRBJ2-5 TRBV29-1 . TGCAGCGTTGATATGGCACGCTGGACTACCAATCAAGAGACCCAGTACTTC CSVDMARWTTNQETQYF
. TRBJ1-4 TRBV5-8 . TGTGCCAGCAGCTTACAAGGGGCGTTTGAAAAACTGTTTTTT CASSLQGAFEKLFF
. TRBJ1-2 TRBV20-1 TRBD1 TGCAGTGCTAGTCGCCTCGGGACAGGGAACGGCTACACCTTC CSASRLGTGNGYTF
. TRBJ1-2 TRBV5-8 TRBD1 TGTGCCAGCAGCTTTTCAGGGGGCGGCTATGGCTACACCTTC CASSFSGGGYGYTF
. TRBJ2-1 TRBV6-5 TRBD2 TGTGCCAGCAGTCTTGGGAGGGCTAAAAGCAATGAGCAGTTCTTC CASSLGRAKSNEQFF
once TRBJ1-1 TRBV7-9 . TGTGCCAGCAGCTTTCAGGGTCTCTTCACTGAAGCTTTCTTT CASSFQGLFTEAFF
. TRBJ1-2 TRBV19 . TGTGCCAGCACCCGAGGGCTTAACTATGGCTACACCTTC CASTRGLNYGYTF
. TRBJ2-1 TRBV15 TRBD2 TGTGCCACCAGCAGGCCTCTGGGACTAGCGGGAGGCGGCGAGCAGTTCTTC CATSRPLGLAGGGEQFF
. TRBJ1-5 TRBV27 TRBD1 TGTGCCACCGCCGACAGGGGGCCGAATCAGCCCCAGCATTTT CATADRGPNQPQHF
. TRBJ2-5 TRBV5-1 TRBD1 TGCGCCAGCAGCAACCGACAGGGACGAGGGGAGACCCAGTACTTC CASSNRQGRGETQYF
. TRBJ2-1 TRBV2 . TGTGCCAGCAGTGAACAGGGTGTAGTCTTTGGCGGCGATGAGCAGTTCTTC CASSEQGVVFGGDEQFF
few TRBJ2-1 TRBV4-3 TRBD2 TGCGCCAGCAGCCTAAGACGGATCGGACTAGCGGGAGTCAATGAGCAGTTCTTC CASSLRRIGLAGVNEQFF
. TRBJ1-5 TRBV27 . TGTGCCAGCAGTTTATGGGGGGGTACCAATCAGCCCCAGCATTTT CASSLWGGTNQPQHF
. TRBJ1-6 TRBV27 TRBD1 TGTGCCAGCAGTGCGGGACAGGGCATGAATTCACCCCTCCACTTT CASSAGQGMNSPLHF
. TRBJ1-5 TRBV6-5 TRBD1 TGTGCCAGCAGCCTCAACAGGGGTCCCAATCAGCCCCAGCATTTT CASSLNRGPNQPQHF
. TRBJ2-1 TRBV24-1 . TGTGCCACCTCGCGAAGGGGCCATGAGCAGTTCTTC CATSRRGHEQFF
. TRBJ2-2 TRBV4-3 TRBD1 TGCGCCAGCAGCCAAGGACAGGGTATCATCACCGGGGAGCTGTTTTTT CASSQGQGIITGELFF
few TRBJ2-1 TRBV18 . TGTGCCAGCTCACCCTTTAGAGTCTCTGGGCACAATGAGCAGTTCTTC CASSPFRVSGHNEQFF
. TRBJ2-1 TRBV3-1/TRBV3-2 . TGTGCCAGCAGCCAAGGACTGGCTCACAATGAGCAGTTCTTC CASSQGLAHNEQFF
few TRBJ2-1 TRBV18 TRBD1 TGTGCCAGCTCACCATTACGTCAGGGGGCCAATGAGCAGTTCTTC CASSPLRQGANEQFF
. TRBJ2-7 TRBV5-6 TRBD2 TGTGCCAGCAGCCTCGGGGGGACGCTGTCTACCTACGAGCAGTACTTC CASSLGGTLSTYEQYF
. TRBJ2-7 TRBV15 TRBD1 TGTGCCACCAGCAGAGAAGGGACAGGAGGCCCCTACGAGCAGTACTTC CATSREGTGGPYEQYF
few TRBJ2-1 TRBV4-3 . TGCGCCAGCAGCCAAGATGATAGGGAGCCCGTCTACAATGAGCAGTTCTTC CASSQDDREPVYNEQFF
many TRBJ1-5 TRBV19 . TGTGCCAGTAGTATGGGAGGACTCGAGCAGCCCCAGCATTTT CASSMGGLEQPQHF
. TRBJ2-7 TRBV27 TRBD1 TGTGCCAGCAGACGGACAGGGAGCCACGAGCAGTACTTC CASRRTGSHEQYF
. TRBJ1-1 TRBV7-2 TRBD1 TGTGCCAGCAGCTTAGCGTGGGGACAGGGGGAAGCTTTCTTT CASSLAWGQGEAFF